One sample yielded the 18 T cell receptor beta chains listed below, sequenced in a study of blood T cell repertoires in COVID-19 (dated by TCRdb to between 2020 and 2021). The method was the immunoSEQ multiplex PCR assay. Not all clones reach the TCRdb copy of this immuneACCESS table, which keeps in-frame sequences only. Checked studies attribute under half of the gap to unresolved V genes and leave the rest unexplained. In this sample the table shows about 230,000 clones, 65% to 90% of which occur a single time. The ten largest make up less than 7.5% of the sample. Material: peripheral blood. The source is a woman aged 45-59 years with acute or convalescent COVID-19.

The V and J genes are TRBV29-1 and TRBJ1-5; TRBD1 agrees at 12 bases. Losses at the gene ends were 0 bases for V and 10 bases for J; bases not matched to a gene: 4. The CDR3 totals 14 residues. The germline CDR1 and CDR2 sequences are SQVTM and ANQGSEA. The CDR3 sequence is CSVEEGTGGNPQHF. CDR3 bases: TGCAGCGTTGAAGAGGGGACAGGGGGCAATCCCCAGCATTTT. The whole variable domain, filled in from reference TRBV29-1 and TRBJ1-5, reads SAVISQKPSRDICQRGTSLTIQCQVDSQVTMMFWYRQQPGQSLTLIATANQGSEATYESGFVIDKFPISRPNLTFSTLTVSNMSPEDSSIYLCSVEEGTGGNPQHFGDGTRLSIL.

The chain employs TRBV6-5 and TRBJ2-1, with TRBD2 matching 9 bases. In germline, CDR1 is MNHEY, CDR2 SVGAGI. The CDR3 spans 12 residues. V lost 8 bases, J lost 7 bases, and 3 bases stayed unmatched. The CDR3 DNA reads TGTGCCAGCTCGGCGGGGGGGAATGAGCAGTTCTTC. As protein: CASSAGGNEQFF.

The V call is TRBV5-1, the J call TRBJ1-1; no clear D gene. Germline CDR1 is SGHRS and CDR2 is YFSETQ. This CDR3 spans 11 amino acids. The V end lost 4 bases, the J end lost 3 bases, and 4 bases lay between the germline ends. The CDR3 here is CASSQDTEAFF. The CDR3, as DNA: TGCGCCAGCAGCCAGGACACTGAAGCTTTCTTT. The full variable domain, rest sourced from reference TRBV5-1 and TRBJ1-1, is KAGVTQTPRYLIKTRGQQVTLSCSPISGHRSVSWYQQTPGQGLQFLFEYFSETQRNKGNFPGRFSGRQFSNSRSEMNVSTLELGDSALYLCASSQDTEAFFGQGTRLTVV.

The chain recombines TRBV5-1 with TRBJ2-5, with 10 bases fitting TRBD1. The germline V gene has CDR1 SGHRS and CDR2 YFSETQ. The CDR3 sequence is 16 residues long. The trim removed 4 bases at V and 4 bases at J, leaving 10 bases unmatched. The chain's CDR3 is CASSLTLRQGAETQYF. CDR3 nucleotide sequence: TGCGCCAGCAGCCTGACCCTCAGACAGGGGGCAGAGACCCAGTACTTC.

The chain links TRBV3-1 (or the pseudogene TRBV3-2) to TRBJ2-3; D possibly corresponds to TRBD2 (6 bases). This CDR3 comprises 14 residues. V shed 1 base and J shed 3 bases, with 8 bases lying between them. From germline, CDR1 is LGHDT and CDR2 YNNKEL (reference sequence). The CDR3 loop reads CASSQGLETDTQYF. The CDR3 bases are TGTGCCAGCAGCCAAGGACTAGAAACAGATACGCAGTATTTT.

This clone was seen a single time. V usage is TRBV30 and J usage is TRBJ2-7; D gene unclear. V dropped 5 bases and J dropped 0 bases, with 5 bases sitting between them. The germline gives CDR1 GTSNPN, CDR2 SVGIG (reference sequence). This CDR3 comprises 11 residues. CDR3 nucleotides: TGTGCCTGGGCGAGCTCCTACGAGCAGTACTTC. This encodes CAWASSYEQYF. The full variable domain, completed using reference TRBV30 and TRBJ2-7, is SQTIHQWPATLVQPVGSPLSLECTVEGTSNPNLYWYRQAAGRGLQLLFYSVGIGQISSEVPQNLSASRPQDRQFILSSKKLLLSDSGFYLCAWASSYEQYFGPGTRLTVT.

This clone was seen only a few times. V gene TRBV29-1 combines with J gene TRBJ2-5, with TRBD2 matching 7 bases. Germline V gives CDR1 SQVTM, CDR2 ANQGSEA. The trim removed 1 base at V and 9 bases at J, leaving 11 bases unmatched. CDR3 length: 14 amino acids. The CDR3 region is CSVEVGGSASSQYF. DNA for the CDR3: TGCAGCGTTGAAGTGGGGGGGTCCGCGTCGTCCCAGTACTTC.

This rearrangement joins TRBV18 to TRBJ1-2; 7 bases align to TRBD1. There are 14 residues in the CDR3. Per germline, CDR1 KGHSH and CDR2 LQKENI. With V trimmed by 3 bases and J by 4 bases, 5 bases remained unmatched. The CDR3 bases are TGTGCCAGCTCACCCGAAGGGGGCGTCTATGGCTACACCTTC. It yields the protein CASSPEGGVYGYTF.

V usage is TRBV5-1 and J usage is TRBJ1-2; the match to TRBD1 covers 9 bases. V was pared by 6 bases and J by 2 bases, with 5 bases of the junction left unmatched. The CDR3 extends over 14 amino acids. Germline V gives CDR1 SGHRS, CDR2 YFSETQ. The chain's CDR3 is CASKGTGNNYGYTF. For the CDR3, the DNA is TGCGCCAGCAAGGGGACAGGGAACAACTATGGCTACACCTTC.

CDR3 residues: CAIREGSFGYTF. The CDR3 coding sequence is TGTGCCATCAGGGAGGGTAGTTTTGGCTACACCTTC. V and J are TRBV10-3 and TRBJ1-2; D remains unclear. The CDR3 consists of 12 residues. Trimming removed 6 bases at V and 7 bases at J, with 12 bases between. CDR1 and CDR2 from the germline V gene are ENHRY and SYGVKD.

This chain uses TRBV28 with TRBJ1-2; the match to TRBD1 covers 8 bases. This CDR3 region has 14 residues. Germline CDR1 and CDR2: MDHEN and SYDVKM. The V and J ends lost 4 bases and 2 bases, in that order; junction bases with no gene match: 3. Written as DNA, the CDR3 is TGTGCCAGCAGTTACCGGACAGGGAACTATGGCTACACCTTC. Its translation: CASSYRTGNYGYTF.

The CDR3 sequence is CASSPEVIRRVAGNTIYF. In nucleotides, the CDR3 is TGCGCCAGCAGCCCGGAAGTTATCCGTCGGGTGGCTGGAAACACCATATATTTT. This chain uses TRBV4-1 with TRBJ1-3; the D is unclear. This CDR3 has 18 amino acids. Deletions cut 4 bases from V and 2 bases from J, with 21 bases between. The germline V gene has CDR1 MGHRA and CDR2 YSYEKL.

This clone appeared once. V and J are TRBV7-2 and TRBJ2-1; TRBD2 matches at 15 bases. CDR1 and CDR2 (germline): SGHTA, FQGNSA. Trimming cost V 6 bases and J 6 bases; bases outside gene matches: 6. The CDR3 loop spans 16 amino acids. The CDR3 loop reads CASSSRTSGRANEQFF. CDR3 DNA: TGTGCCAGCAGTTCCCGGACTAGCGGGAGGGCCAATGAGCAGTTCTTC. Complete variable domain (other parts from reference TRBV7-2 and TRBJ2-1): GAGVSQSPSNKVTEKGKDVELRCDPISGHTALYWYRQSLGQGLEFLIYFQGNSAPDKSGLPSDRFSAERTGGSVSTLTIQRTQQEDSAVYLCASSSRTSGRANEQFFGPGTRLTVL.

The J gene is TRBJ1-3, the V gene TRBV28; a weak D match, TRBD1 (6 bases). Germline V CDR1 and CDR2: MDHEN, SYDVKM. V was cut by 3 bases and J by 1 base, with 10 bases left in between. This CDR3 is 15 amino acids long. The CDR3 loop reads CASSLAGASGNTIYF. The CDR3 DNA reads TGTGCCAGCAGTTTGGCGGGGGCATCTGGAAACACCATATATTTT. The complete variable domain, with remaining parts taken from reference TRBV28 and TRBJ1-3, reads DVKVTQSSRYLVKRTGEKVFLECVQDMDHENMFWYRQDPGLGLRLIYFSYDVKMKEKGDIPEGYSVSREKKERFSLILESASTNQTSMYLCASSLAGASGNTIYFGEGSWLTVV.

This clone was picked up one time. The CDR3 DNA reads TGTGCCAGCAGCCAAGAGGCAGCCGGAGGGACGCAGTATTTT. Residues: CASSQEAAGGTQYF. V and J are TRBV3-1 (or the pseudogene TRBV3-2) and TRBJ2-3, with a possible D match to TRBD2 (6 bases). The V gene lost 0 bases and the J gene lost 9 bases, with 13 bases spanning the gap. This CDR3 has 14 residues. Germline V CDR1 and CDR2: LGHDT, YNNKEL (reference sequence).

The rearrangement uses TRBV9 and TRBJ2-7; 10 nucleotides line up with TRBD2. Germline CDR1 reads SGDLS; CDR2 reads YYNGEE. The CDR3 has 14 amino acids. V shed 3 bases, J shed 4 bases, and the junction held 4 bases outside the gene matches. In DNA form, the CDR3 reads TGTGCCAGCAGCGCCAGCGGGGGGGCTTACGAGCAGTACTTC. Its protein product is CASSASGGAYEQYF. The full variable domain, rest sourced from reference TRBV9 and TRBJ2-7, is DSGVTQTPKHLITATGQRVTLRCSPRSGDLSVYWYQQSLDQGLQFLIQYYNGEERAKGNILERFSAQQFPDLHSELNLSSLELGDSALYFCASSASGGAYEQYFGPGTRLTVT.

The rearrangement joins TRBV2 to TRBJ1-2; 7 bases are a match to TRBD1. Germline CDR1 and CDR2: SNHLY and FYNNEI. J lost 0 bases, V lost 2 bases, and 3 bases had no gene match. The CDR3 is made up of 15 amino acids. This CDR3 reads CASSETGDPNYGYTF. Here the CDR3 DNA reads TGTGCCAGCAGTGAAACAGGGGATCCTAACTATGGCTACACCTTC.

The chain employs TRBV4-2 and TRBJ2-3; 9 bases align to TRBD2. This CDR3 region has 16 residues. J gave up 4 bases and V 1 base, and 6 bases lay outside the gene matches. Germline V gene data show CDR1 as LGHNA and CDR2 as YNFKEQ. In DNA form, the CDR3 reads TGTGCCAGCAGCCAAGTAGGCGGGAGGGGCGCAGATACGCAGTATTTT. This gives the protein CASSQVGGRGADTQYF.